Below, 18 T cell receptor beta chains from the same sample are listed, as sequenced in a study of blood T cell repertoires in COVID-19. Data came from immunoSEQ multiplex PCR; TCRdb stores just in-frame clones and leaves some out. The sample has fewer than 350,000 clones, 86% seen once. Sequenced: peripheral blood. The receptor source for this set is a young woman with COVID-19, enrolled during active disease.

This chain connects TRBV15 to TRBJ2-5; 9 nucleotides match TRBD2. Germline V gene sequence: CDR1 LNHNV, CDR2 YYDKDF (reference sequence). With 8 bases clipped from V and 4 bases from J, the junction kept 8 bases outside the gene matches. The CDR3 is 14 residues long. The CDR3 region is CATGERGGVETQYF. CDR3 coding DNA: TGTGCCACCGGGGAGCGCGGGGGGGTAGAGACCCAGTACTTC.

The gene calls are TRBV29-1 and TRBJ2-3; 9 bases are shared with TRBD2. Germline V gene data show CDR1 as SQVTM and CDR2 as ANQGSEA. This CDR3 comprises 14 residues. V lost 6 bases to trimming and J lost 0 bases; unmatched junction nucleotides: 4. This chain's CDR3 is CSVRSGGSTDTQYF. The CDR3 region has the DNA TGCAGCGTACGTAGCGGGGGAAGCACAGATACGCAGTATTTT.

The chain links TRBV19 to TRBJ2-2; D is uncertain. The germline V gene has CDR1 LNHDA and CDR2 SQIVND (reference sequence). The germline V and J ends were trimmed by 4 bases and 4 bases, with 16 bases remaining between them. The CDR3 sequence is 16 residues long. This CDR3 is CASSTPSLRSTGELFF. Here the CDR3 DNA reads TGTGCCAGTAGTACGCCCTCTTTACGGAGCACCGGGGAGCTGTTTTTT.

This sequence joins TRBV11-2 and TRBJ2-5; 9 positions match TRBD2. The CDR3 runs 17 residues. Trimming took 7 bases from V and 4 from J; bases not matched to a gene: 16. Germline V lookup: CDR1 SGHAT, CDR2 FQNNGV. CDR3 DNA sequence: TGTGCCAGCACCCCTTCCTTGGCGGGGGGGGCCCCAGAGACCCAGTACTTC. Its protein is CASTPSLAGGAPETQYF. Using reference TRBV11-2 and TRBJ2-5 for the parts outside the CDR3, the full variable domain is EAGVAQSPRYKIIEKRQSVAFWCNPISGHATLYWYQQILGQGPKLLIQFQNNGVVDDSQLPKDRFSAERLKGVDSTLKIQPAKLEDSAVYLCASTPSLAGGAPETQYFGPGTRLLVL.

The chain combines TRBV5-1 with TRBJ2-2, with 13 bases that match TRBD2. V trimming: 4 bases; J trimming: 3 bases; junction bases outside the gene matches: 9. Germline CDR1 SGHRS, CDR2 YFSETQ. The length of the CDR3 is 18 residues. In nucleotides, the CDR3 is TGCGCCAGCAGCCCAACAGGACTAGCGGGGGACTACACCGGGGAGCTGTTTTTT. Translating it yields CASSPTGLAGDYTGELFF.

The chain joins TRBV5-5 to TRBJ1-4, with D perhaps matching TRBD1 (6 bases). CDR3 size: 14 residues. Germline loops: CDR1 SGHKS, CDR2 YYEKEE (reference sequence). V was cut by 3 bases and J by 4 bases, with 10 bases left in between. The CDR3 coding sequence is TGTGCCAGCAGCTATAGGACAGTTAATGAAAAACTGTTTTTT. As protein: CASSYRTVNEKLFF. Full variable domain (remainder filled in from reference TRBV5-5 and TRBJ1-4): DAGVTQSPTHLIKTRGQQVTLRCSPISGHKSVSWYQQVLGQGPQFIFQYYEKEERGRGNFPDRFSARQFPNYSSELNVNALLLGDSALYLCASSYRTVNEKLFFGSGTQLSVL.

The sample holds a few counts of this clone. The V call is TRBV9, the J call TRBJ2-2; TRBD2 matches at 8 bases. The germline gives CDR1 SGDLS, CDR2 YYNGEE. The J segment lost 6 bases and the V segment lost 4 bases, leaving 11 bases of the junction unmatched. The CDR3 covers 16 residues. CDR3 region: CASSKTFSGTPGELFF. CDR3 DNA: TGTGCCAGCAGCAAAACTTTTAGCGGGACCCCCGGGGAGCTGTTTTTT.

The chain joins TRBV3-1 (or the pseudogene TRBV3-2) to TRBJ2-7, with 7 bases fitting TRBD1. Trimming cost V 3 bases and J 0 bases; bases outside gene matches: 11. Looked up from germline, CDR1 is LGHDT and CDR2 is YNNKEL (reference sequence). CDR3 length: 17 residues. The CDR3 nucleotides are TGTGCCAGCAGCCAGGGTAGATACACAGGGGCCTCCTACGAGCAGTACTTC. Residues: CASSQGRYTGASYEQYF.

The chain combines TRBV5-4 with TRBJ1-2; 9 bases fit TRBD1. V lost 4 bases to trimming and J lost 6 bases; unmatched junction nucleotides: 7. This CDR3 spans 14 amino acids. Looked up from germline, CDR1 is SGHNT and CDR2 is YYREEE (reference sequence). In nucleotides, the CDR3 is TGTGCCAGCAGCACCCCCGGGACAGGGCATGGCTACACCTTC. Translating gives CASSTPGTGHGYTF.

CDR3 sequence reads: CASSSNSWEQFF. The CDR3 bases are TGTGCCAGCAGCTCCAACTCCTGGGAGCAGTTCTTC. The rearrangement links TRBV5-4 to TRBJ2-1; no definite D call. Trimming pared 3 bases from V and 10 bases from J, leaving 11 bases between. Per germline, CDR1 SGHNT and CDR2 YYREEE (reference sequence). The CDR3 totals 12 residues.

The chain couples TRBV28 to TRBJ2-1, with D maybe TRBD1 (6 bases). The germline V gene encodes CDR1 MDHEN and CDR2 SYDVKM. Trimming cost V 1 base and J 0 bases, with 19 bases left between them. This CDR3 contains 19 residues. CDR3 nucleotides: TGTGCCAGCAGTTTATTGGACCCCCGGGACACGGACTCCTACAATGAGCAGTTCTTC. Translating it yields CASSLLDPRDTDSYNEQFF.

The V call is TRBV29-1, the J call TRBJ2-5, with D possibly TRBD1 on 5 matching bases. The V gene's germline CDR1 is SQVTM and CDR2 ANQGSEA. The ends were cut back, 3 bases at V and 1 base at J, with 9 bases in the middle. The CDR3 length is 13 residues. CDR3 sequence reads: CSVDLGLQETQYF. DNA for the CDR3: TGCAGCGTTGATTTGGGGCTCCAAGAGACCCAGTACTTC.

The chain uses TRBV6-5 and TRBJ2-7; 9 nucleotides align to TRBD2. CDR1 is MNHEY and CDR2 is SVGAGI in the germline V gene. J lost 3 bases, V lost 0 bases, and 3 bases had no gene match. This CDR3 region has 15 residues. In DNA, the CDR3 is TGTGCCAGCAGTTACTCGGCGGGGGGGCTCTACGAGCAGTACTTC. It translates to CASSYSAGGLYEQYF.

V gene TRBV9 combines with J gene TRBJ1-2, with a tentative D call TRBD1 (5 bases). The V and J ends lost 1 base and 4 bases respectively, with 11 bases between them. The CDR3 runs 14 residues. Per germline, CDR1 SGDLS and CDR2 YYNGEE. CDR3 sequence reads: CASSVTDRAYGYTF. The CDR3 DNA follows: TGTGCCAGCAGCGTAACTGACAGAGCCTATGGCTACACCTTC.

The chain links TRBV14 to TRBJ2-2; 7 nucleotides align to TRBD1. V was clipped by 3 bases and J by 1 base; unmatched bases: 2. Germline-derived CDR1 and CDR2 are SGHDN and FVKESK. This CDR3 region has 15 residues. The CDR3 DNA is TGTGCCAGCAGCCAGTGGACAGGGAACACCGGGGAGCTGTTTTTT. This codes for CASSQWTGNTGELFF.

The CDR3 coding sequence is TGCGCCAGCAGCTTACGGGGATCTAGCACAGATACGCAGTATTTT. Translated: CASSLRGSSTDTQYF. The V gene is TRBV5-1, the J gene TRBJ2-3, with D possibly being TRBD2 (5 bases). This CDR3 region has 15 residues. V lost 2 bases and J lost 0, with 10 bases in between. The germline V gene has CDR1 SGHRS and CDR2 YFSETQ.

In its sample, this clone was seen once. This CDR3 is CASRDQGARNTEAFF. The CDR3 DNA reads TGTGCCAGTAGAGATCAGGGGGCGCGGAACACTGAAGCTTTCTTT. The gene calls are TRBV19 and TRBJ1-1; 8 bases match TRBD1. CDR3 length equals 15 residues. Trimming took 6 bases from V and 1 from J; bases not matched to a gene: 7. CDR1 and CDR2 (germline): LNHDA, SQIVND (reference sequence).

The chain couples TRBV7-9 to TRBJ2-5; D may be TRBD2 (7 bases). V was trimmed by 0 bases and J by 2 bases, leaving 22 bases between them. Germline assignment: CDR1 SEHNR and CDR2 FQNEAQ (reference sequence). The CDR3 covers 19 residues. The CDR3 region is CASSLAFRGSRGTQETQYF. DNA of the CDR3: TGTGCCAGCAGCTTAGCGTTTCGCGGGTCGCGGGGGACACAAGAGACCCAGTACTTC.